These 5 T cell receptor beta chains were all obtained from the same sample, sequenced in a study of shared clonotypes between healthy human individuals. Profiled with immunoSEQ multiplex PCR; TCRdb holds only in-frame clones, not every one. Of some 2,400,000 clones in the sample, roughly 95% were seen once. The sequencing input was naive CD4+ T cells sorted from blood. The subset was: CD45RA+ positively selected. The receptors come from a man aged 18 to 30 in good health.

V usage is TRBV7-2 and J usage is TRBJ2-7; the match to TRBD2 covers 8 bases. V was clipped by 4 bases and J by 3 bases; unmatched bases: 2. In germline, CDR1 is SGHTA, CDR2 FQGNSA. There are 13 residues in the CDR3. Here the CDR3 DNA reads TGTGCCAGCAGCTCGGGGGGGAACTACGAGCAGTACTTC. Translating gives CASSSGGNYEQYF.

Details on this clone: The sample holds other DNA sequences that translate to the same CDR3. The J gene is TRBJ1-4, the V gene TRBV30; TRBD1 might be the D (6 bases). The CDR3 sequence is 13 residues long. The ends were cut back, 3 bases at V and 1 base at J, with 6 bases in the middle. Germline CDR1 is GTSNPN and CDR2 is SVGIG (reference sequence). The CDR3 protein is CAWSRGTNEKLFF. The CDR3 coding sequence is TGTGCCTGGAGCAGGGGAACTAATGAAAAACTGTTTTTT. The whole variable domain, remainder taken from reference TRBV30 and TRBJ1-4, is SQTIHQWPATLVQPVGSPLSLECTVEGTSNPNLYWYRQAAGRGLQLLFYSVGIGQISSEVPQNLSASRPQDRQFILSSKKLLLSDSGFYLCAWSRGTNEKLFFGSGTQLSVL.

The chain combines TRBV7-8 with TRBJ1-4; no definite D call. Germline CDR1 SGHVS, CDR2 FQNEAQ. V was trimmed by 5 bases and J by 7 bases, leaving 20 bases between them. The CDR3 is 16 amino acids. This chain's CDR3 is CASSPREGFISEKLFF. CDR3 bases: TGTGCCAGCAGCCCCCGTGAGGGTTTTATAAGTGAAAAACTGTTTTTT.

V usage is TRBV2 and J usage is TRBJ2-7; 12 nucleotides line up with TRBD2. Losses at the gene ends were 7 bases for V and 1 base for J; bases not matched to a gene: 5. Germline V CDR1 and CDR2: SNHLY, FYNNEI. The CDR3 runs to 15 residues. CDR3 in DNA: TGTGCCAGCACCTTACTAGCGGGGGGTTCCTACGAGCAGTACTTC. Its translation is CASTLLAGGSYEQYF.

On this clone itself: Distinct nucleotide sequences in the sample also encode this CDR3. The chain carries TRBV11-2 and TRBJ2-7, with TRBD2 as a possible D gene (5 bases). This CDR3 has 14 residues. CDR1 and CDR2 (germline): SGHAT, FQNNGV. The ends were cut back, 1 base at V and 0 bases at J, with 7 bases in the middle. The chain's CDR3 is CASSLGLASYEQYF. In nucleotides, the CDR3 is TGTGCCAGCAGCTTAGGCCTAGCCTCCTACGAGCAGTACTTC.